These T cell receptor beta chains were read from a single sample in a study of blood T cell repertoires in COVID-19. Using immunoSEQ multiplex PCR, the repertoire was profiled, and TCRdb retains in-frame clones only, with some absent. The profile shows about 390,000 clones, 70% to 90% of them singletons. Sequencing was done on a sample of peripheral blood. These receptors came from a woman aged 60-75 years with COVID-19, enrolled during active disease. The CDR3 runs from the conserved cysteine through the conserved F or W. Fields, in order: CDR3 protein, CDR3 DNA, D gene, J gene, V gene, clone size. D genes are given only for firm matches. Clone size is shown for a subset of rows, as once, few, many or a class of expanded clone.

CASSLTASTEAFF	TGCGCCAGCAGCTTGACAGCCAGCACTGAAGCTTTCTTT	.	TRBJ1-1	TRBV5-1	.
CASSQGRGGETQYF	TGTGCCAGCAGCCAGGGGCGAGGTGGAGAGACCCAGTACTTC	.	TRBJ2-5	TRBV3-1/TRBV3-2	.
CASSPRSGGADTQYF	TGTGCCAGCAGTCCCCGTAGCGGGGGGGCAGATACGCAGTATTTT	TRBD2	TRBJ2-3	TRBV13	.
CASSLFVQGTEQYF	TGCGCCAGCAGCTTGTTCGTACAGGGTACCGAGCAGTACTTC	.	TRBJ2-7	TRBV5-1	.
CARRDRTYNEQFF	TGTGCCCGCCGGGACAGAACCTACAATGAGCAGTTCTTC	TRBD1	TRBJ2-1	TRBV30	.
CASSLDRGQVNSPLHF	TGTGCCAGCAGCTTGGATAGAGGACAGGTTAATTCACCCCTCCACTTT	TRBD1	TRBJ1-6	TRBV5-5	.
CASSKEPGQWPPIDTQYF	TGCGCCAGCAGCAAAGAACCGGGACAGTGGCCGCCCATCGATACGCAGTATTTT	TRBD1	TRBJ2-3	TRBV5-1	.
CASSEWEGNTQYF	TGTGCCAGCAGTGAATGGGAGGGGAATACGCAGTATTTT	TRBD2	TRBJ2-3	TRBV6-4	many
CASSGEPGQEPYEQYF	TGTGCCAGCAGCGGGGAACCGGGACAAGAACCCTACGAGCAGTACTTC	.	TRBJ2-7	TRBV9	.
CSVEDALQPNTEAFF	TGCAGCGTTGAAGATGCATTACAGCCGAACACTGAAGCTTTCTTT	.	TRBJ1-1	TRBV29-1	.
CASSPAGRAGELFF	TGTGCCAGCAGCCCGGCTGGCAGGGCCGGGGAGCTGTTTTTT	.	TRBJ2-2	TRBV7-3	.
CASSLFGVGTEAFF	TGCGCCAGCAGCTTGTTCGGGGTAGGTACTGAAGCTTTCTTT	.	TRBJ1-1	TRBV5-1	.
CASSLAETQYF	TGCGCCAGCAGCTTGGCTGAGACCCAGTACTTC	.	TRBJ2-5	TRBV5-1	few
CASSSPTGGYTF	TGCGCCAGCAGCTCTCCGACGGGGGGCTACACCTTC	.	TRBJ1-2	TRBV5-1	.
CASKRTILEDGYTF	TGTGCCAGTAAACGGACAATCCTCGAAGACGGCTACACCTTC	.	TRBJ1-2	TRBV19	.
CASSVSSGGAEETQYF	TGTGCCAGCAGCGTTTCTAGCGGGGGGGCTGAAGAGACCCAGTACTTC	TRBD2	TRBJ2-5	TRBV9	.
CASSLTSGGETQYF	TGCGCCAGCAGCTTGACTAGCGGGGGCGAGACCCAGTACTTC	TRBD2	TRBJ2-5	TRBV5-1	.
CASSLQSSNQPQHF	TGTGCCAGCAGCTTACAGTCCAGTAATCAGCCCCAGCATTTT	.	TRBJ1-5	TRBV7-8	.
CASSEGPGGVYEQYF	TGTGCCAGCAGTGAAGGCCCAGGGGGCGTCTACGAGCAGTACTTC	TRBD1	TRBJ2-7	TRBV6-1	once
CASSQDAGTVRARETQYF	TGCGCCAGCAGCCAAGACGCAGGGACAGTACGTGCTCGGGAGACCCAGTACTTC	TRBD1	TRBJ2-5	TRBV4-1	.
CASSPNGNPYNEQFF	TGTGCCAGCAGCCCGAACGGTAACCCCTACAATGAGCAGTTCTTC	.	TRBJ2-1	TRBV3-1/TRBV3-2	.
CASGHGGANTQYF	TGTGCCAGTGGACACGGGGGTGCGAATACGCAGTATTTT	.	TRBJ2-3	TRBV12-3/TRBV12-4	.
CASTSQASNQPQHF	TGTGCCAGCACCTCCCAGGCATCTAATCAGCCCCAGCATTTT	.	TRBJ1-5	TRBV7-9	.
CASSLAMVADSYEQYF	TGTGCCAGCAGCTTAGCGATGGTAGCGGACTCCTACGAGCAGTACTTC	.	TRBJ2-7	TRBV7-9	.
CASSLRGRSPNTEAFF	TGTGCCAGCAGCTTACGGGGTAGGTCACCGAACACTGAAGCTTTCTTT	.	TRBJ1-1	TRBV7-9	.
CASSLSLTGRGYTF	TGTGCCAGCAGCTTAAGTTTGACAGGGCGAGGCTACACCTTC	TRBD1	TRBJ1-2	TRBV7-2	.
CASSLARLAGGSGSTDTQYF	TGTGCCAGCAGCTTGGCGCGACTAGCGGGGGGCTCGGGGAGCACAGATACGCAGTATTTT	TRBD2	TRBJ2-3	TRBV5-8	.
CASSLGGQRSSGNTIYF	TGTGCCAGCAGCTTAGGGGGACAGAGGAGCTCTGGAAACACCATATATTTT	TRBD1	TRBJ1-3	TRBV7-9	.
CASSPPGQGYTEAFF	TGTGCCAGCAGCCCCCCCGGACAGGGGTACACTGAAGCTTTCTTT	TRBD1	TRBJ1-1	TRBV9	.
CASSVDSAYPEAFF	TGTGCCAGCAGCGTTGATAGCGCGTACCCTGAAGCTTTCTTT	.	TRBJ1-1	TRBV9	.
CALAGGPNKFF	TGTGCCTTAGCGGGGGGGCCCAATAAGTTCTTC	TRBD2	TRBJ2-1	TRBV30	.
CASSQEAISYEQYF	TGCGCCAGCAGCCAGGAAGCGATCTCCTACGAGCAGTACTTC	.	TRBJ2-7	TRBV4-1	.
CASSFRGYSNQPQHF	TGTGCCAGCAGCTTCAGAGGTTATAGCAATCAGCCCCAGCATTTT	.	TRBJ1-5	TRBV5-8	.
CASSRDSSTGELFF	TGCGCCAGCAGCCGGGACAGTAGCACCGGGGAGCTGTTTTTT	TRBD1	TRBJ2-2	TRBV5-1	.
CASSRQSSPGNTIYF	TGTGCCAGCAGCCGACAGAGCTCTCCTGGAAACACCATATATTTT	.	TRBJ1-3	TRBV2	.
CASSLRYLATDTQYF	TGTGCCAGCAGCTTAAGGTATCTAGCAACAGATACGCAGTATTTT	.	TRBJ2-3	TRBV7-2	.
CASSSPGTEHYGYTF	TGTGCCAGCAGTTCCCCCGGGACAGAACATTATGGCTACACCTTC	TRBD1	TRBJ1-2	TRBV28	.
CASSFPGYTEAFF	TGTGCCAGCAGTTTTCCGGGGTACACTGAAGCTTTCTTT	.	TRBJ1-1	TRBV12-3/TRBV12-4	.
CASSQDPARVLQPQHF	TGTGCCAGCAGCCAAGATCCGGCGAGGGTCCTTCAGCCCCAGCATTTT	.	TRBJ1-5	TRBV4-2	.
CASSLEASGGFFEQFF	TGTGCCAGCAGCTTAGAGGCTAGCGGGGGGTTTTTTGAGCAGTTCTTC	TRBD2	TRBJ2-1	TRBV7-8	.
CASSPDRGSNQPQHF	TGTGCCAGTAGTCCAGACAGGGGAAGCAATCAGCCCCAGCATTTT	TRBD1	TRBJ1-5	TRBV19	.
CASKELAGANVLTF	TGTGCCAGTAAGGAGTTGGCCGGGGCCAACGTCCTGACTTTC	.	TRBJ2-6	TRBV19	.
CASSDGTGNSPLHF	TGCGCCAGCAGCGACGGGACAGGGAATTCACCCCTCCACTTT	TRBD1	TRBJ1-6	TRBV5-1	.
CASSPPPGTGYGGYTF	TGTGCCAGCTCCCCCCCTCCCGGGACAGGGTATGGAGGCTACACCTTC	TRBD1	TRBJ1-2	TRBV7-9	.
CASQGRDTIYF	TGTGCCTCTCAGGGTAGAGACACCATATATTTT	.	TRBJ1-3	TRBV19	.
CASSFVLQGNSGNTIYF	TGTGCCAGCAGCTTCGTCTTACAGGGCAACTCTGGAAACACCATATATTTT	.	TRBJ1-3	TRBV11-2	.